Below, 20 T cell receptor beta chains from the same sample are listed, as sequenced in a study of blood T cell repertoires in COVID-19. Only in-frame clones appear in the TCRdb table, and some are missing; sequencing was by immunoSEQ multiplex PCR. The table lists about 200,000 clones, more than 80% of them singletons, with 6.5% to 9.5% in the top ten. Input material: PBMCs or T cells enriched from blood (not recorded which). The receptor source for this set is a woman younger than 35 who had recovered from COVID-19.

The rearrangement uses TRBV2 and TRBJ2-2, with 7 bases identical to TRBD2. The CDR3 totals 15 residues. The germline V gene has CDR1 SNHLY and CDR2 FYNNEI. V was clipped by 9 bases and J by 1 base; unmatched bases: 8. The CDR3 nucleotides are TGTGCCAGTGGGCGGCTAGCGGTGAACACCGGGGAGCTGTTTTTT. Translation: CASGRLAVNTGELFF.

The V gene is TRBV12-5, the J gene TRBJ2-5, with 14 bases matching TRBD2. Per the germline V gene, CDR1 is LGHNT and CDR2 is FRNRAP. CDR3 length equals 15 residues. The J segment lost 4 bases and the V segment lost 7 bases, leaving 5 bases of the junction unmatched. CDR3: CASVPGLAGGETQYF. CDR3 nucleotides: TGTGCTAGTGTCCCCGGACTAGCGGGGGGAGAGACCCAGTACTTC.

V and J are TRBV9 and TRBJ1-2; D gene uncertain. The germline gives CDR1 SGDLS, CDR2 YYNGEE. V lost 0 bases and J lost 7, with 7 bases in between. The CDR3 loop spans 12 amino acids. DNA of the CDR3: TGTGCCAGCAGCGTAGGGTCTACTGGCTACACCTTC. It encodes CASSVGSTGYTF.

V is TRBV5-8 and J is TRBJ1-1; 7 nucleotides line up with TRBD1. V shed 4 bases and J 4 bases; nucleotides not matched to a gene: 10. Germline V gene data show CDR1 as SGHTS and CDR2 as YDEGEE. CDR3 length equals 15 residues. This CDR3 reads CASSRLGQGGTEAFF. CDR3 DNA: TGTGCCAGCAGCCGCCTTGGGCAGGGGGGCACTGAAGCTTTCTTT.

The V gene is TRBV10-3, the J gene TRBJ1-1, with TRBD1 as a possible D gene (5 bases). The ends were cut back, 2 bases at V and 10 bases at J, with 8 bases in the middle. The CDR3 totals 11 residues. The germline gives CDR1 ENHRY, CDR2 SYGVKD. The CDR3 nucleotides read TGTGCCATCAGTGAGAGGGGTCGAGCTTTCTTT. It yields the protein CAISERGRAFF.

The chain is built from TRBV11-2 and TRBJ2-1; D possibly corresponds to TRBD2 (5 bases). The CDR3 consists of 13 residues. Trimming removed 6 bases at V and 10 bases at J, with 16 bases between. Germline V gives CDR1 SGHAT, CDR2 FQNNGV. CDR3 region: CASRPTSSWEQFF. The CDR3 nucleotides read TGTGCCAGCAGACCAACTAGTTCATGGGAGCAGTTCTTC.

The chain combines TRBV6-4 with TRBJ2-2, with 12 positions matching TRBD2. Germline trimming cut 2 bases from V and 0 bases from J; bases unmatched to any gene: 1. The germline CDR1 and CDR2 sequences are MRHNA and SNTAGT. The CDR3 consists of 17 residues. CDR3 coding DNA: TGTGCCAGCAGTGACCTAGCGGGGGGGCCGAACACCGGGGAGCTGTTTTTT. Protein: CASSDLAGGPNTGELFF.

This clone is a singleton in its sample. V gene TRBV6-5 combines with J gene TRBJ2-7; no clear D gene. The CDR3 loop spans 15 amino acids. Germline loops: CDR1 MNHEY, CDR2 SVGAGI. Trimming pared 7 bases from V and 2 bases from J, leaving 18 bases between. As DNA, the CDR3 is TGTGCCAGCAACCGCTTGGGCGATAAACCCTACGAGCAGTACTTC. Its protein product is CASNRLGDKPYEQYF.

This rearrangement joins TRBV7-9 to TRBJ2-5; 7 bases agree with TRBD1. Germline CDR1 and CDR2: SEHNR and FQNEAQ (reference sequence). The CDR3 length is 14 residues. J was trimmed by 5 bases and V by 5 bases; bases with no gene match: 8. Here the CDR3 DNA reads TGTGCCAGCAGCCCAGGACAGGCCGGGGAGACCCAGTACTTC. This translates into CASSPGQAGETQYF. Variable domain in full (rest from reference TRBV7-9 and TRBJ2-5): DTGVSQNPRHKITKRGQNVTFRCDPISEHNRLYWYRQTLGQGPEFLTYFQNEAQLEKSRLLSDRFSAERPKGSFSTLEIQRTEQGDSAMYLCASSPGQAGETQYFGPGTRLLVL.

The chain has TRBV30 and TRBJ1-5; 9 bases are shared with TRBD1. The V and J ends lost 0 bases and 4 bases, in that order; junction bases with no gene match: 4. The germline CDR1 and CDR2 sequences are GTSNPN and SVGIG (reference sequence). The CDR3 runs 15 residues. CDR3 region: CAWSVIQGANQPQHF. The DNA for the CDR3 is TGTGCCTGGAGTGTAATACAGGGGGCTAATCAGCCCCAGCATTTT.

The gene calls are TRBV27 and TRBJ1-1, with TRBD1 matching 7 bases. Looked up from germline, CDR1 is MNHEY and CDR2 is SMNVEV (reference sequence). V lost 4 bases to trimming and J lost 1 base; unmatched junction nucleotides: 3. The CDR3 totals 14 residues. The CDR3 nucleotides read TGTGCCAGCAGTTGGGCAGGGGGGAACACTGAAGCTTTCTTT. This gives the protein CASSWAGGNTEAFF.

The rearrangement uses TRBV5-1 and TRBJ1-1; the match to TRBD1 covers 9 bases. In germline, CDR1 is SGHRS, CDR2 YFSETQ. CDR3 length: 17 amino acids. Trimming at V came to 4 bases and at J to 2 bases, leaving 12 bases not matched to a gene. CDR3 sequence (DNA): TGCGCCAGCAGCCCCAACCCACCGGGACAGGGAAACACTGAAGCTTTCTTT. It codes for CASSPNPPGQGNTEAFF.

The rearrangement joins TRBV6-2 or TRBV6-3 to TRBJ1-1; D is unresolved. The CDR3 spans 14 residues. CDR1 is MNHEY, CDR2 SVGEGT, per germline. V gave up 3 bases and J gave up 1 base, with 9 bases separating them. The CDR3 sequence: CASSYTRQNTEAFF. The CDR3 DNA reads TGTGCCAGCAGTTATACCCGACAGAACACTGAAGCTTTCTTT.

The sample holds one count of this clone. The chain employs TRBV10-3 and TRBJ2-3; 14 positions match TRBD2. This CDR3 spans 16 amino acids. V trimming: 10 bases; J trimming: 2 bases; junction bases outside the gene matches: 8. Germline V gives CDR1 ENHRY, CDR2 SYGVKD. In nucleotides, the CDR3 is TGTGCCACTACTGGGACTAGCGGGGGATCCACAGATACGCAGTATTTT. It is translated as CATTGTSGGSTDTQYF.

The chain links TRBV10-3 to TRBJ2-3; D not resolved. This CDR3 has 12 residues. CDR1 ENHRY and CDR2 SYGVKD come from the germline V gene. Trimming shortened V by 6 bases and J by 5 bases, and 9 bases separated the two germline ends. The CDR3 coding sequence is TGTGCCATCAGCCCGGGTAAAGATACGCAGTATTTT. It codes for CAISPGKDTQYF.

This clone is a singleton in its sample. CDR3 sequence: CASSWGTGKNEKLFF. Here the CDR3 DNA reads TGTGCCAGCAGCTGGGGGACAGGGAAGAATGAAAAACTGTTTTTT. The rearrangement uses TRBV5-6 and TRBJ1-4, with 9 bases identical to TRBD1. CDR3 length equals 15 residues. Per the germline V gene, CDR1 is SGHDT and CDR2 is YYEEEE. Germline trimming cut 3 bases from V and 5 bases from J; bases unmatched to any gene: 5.

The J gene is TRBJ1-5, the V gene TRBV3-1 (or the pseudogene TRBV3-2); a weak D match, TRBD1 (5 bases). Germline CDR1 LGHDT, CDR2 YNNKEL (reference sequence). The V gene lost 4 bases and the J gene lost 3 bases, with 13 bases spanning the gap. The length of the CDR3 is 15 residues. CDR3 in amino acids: CASSPTAGHNQPQHF. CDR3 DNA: TGTGCCAGCAGCCCGACGGCAGGGCACAATCAGCCCCAGCATTTT.

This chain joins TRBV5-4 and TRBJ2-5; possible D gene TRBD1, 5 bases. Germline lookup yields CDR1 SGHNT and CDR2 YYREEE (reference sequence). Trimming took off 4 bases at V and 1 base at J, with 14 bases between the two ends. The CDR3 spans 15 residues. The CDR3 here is CASSEKGIGQETQYF. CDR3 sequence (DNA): TGTGCCAGCAGCGAAAAGGGGATTGGCCAAGAGACCCAGTACTTC.

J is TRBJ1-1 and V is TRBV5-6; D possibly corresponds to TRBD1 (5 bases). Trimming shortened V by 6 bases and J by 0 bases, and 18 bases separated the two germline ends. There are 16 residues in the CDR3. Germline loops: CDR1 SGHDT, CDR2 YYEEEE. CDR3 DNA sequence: TGTGCCAGCATAACTCTGCGACAGTACATGAACACTGAAGCTTTCTTT. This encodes CASITLRQYMNTEAFF.

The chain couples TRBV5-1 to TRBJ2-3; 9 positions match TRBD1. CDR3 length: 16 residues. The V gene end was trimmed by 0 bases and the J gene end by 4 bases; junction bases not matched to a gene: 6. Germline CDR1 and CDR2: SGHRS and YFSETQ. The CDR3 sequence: CASSLEGQGGSDTQYF. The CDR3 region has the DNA TGCGCCAGCAGCTTGGAGGGACAGGGAGGGTCAGATACGCAGTATTTT.